The 8 T cell receptor beta chains given below trace back to one sample, sequenced in a study of blood T cell repertoires in COVID-19. Sequencing used immunoSEQ multiplex PCR; TCRdb keeps in-frame clones, though not all of them. The sample contains roughly 81,000 clones, approximately 86% of which appear only once. The specimen sequenced was peripheral blood. The source of these receptors is a middle-aged man with acute or convalescent COVID-19.

The CDR3 sequence: CASTRDSPYEQYF. The CDR3, as DNA: TGTGCCAGCACGCGGGACAGCCCATACGAGCAGTACTTC. V usage is TRBV6-6 and J usage is TRBJ2-7, with D perhaps matching TRBD1 (7 bases). Germline CDR1 MNHNY, CDR2 SVGAGI (reference sequence). This CDR3 comprises 13 residues. The germline V and J ends were trimmed by 7 bases and 4 bases, with 14 bases remaining between them.

J is TRBJ1-1 and V is TRBV29-1, with D perhaps matching TRBD1 (6 bases). V lost 8 bases, J lost 7 bases, and 17 bases lay in between. There are 12 residues in the CDR3. Germline V lookup: CDR1 SQVTM, CDR2 ANQGSEA. This chain's CDR3 is CSMGARVGEAFF. The DNA of the CDR3 is TGCAGCATGGGGGCCAGGGTTGGTGAAGCTTTCTTT. Complete variable domain (other parts from reference TRBV29-1 and TRBJ1-1): SAVISQKPSRDICQRGTSLTIQCQVDSQVTMMFWYRQQPGQSLTLIATANQGSEATYESGFVIDKFPISRPNLTFSTLTVSNMSPEDSSIYLCSMGARVGEAFFGQGTRLTVV.

The rearrangement joins TRBV25-1 to TRBJ2-2; the match to TRBD2 covers 11 bases. This CDR3 spans 18 amino acids. V was clipped by 6 bases and J by 3 bases; unmatched bases: 12. Germline CDR1 and CDR2: MGHDK and SYGVNS. For the CDR3, the DNA is TGTGCCAGCAGGGAGAACCCTCCGGGACTAGCGGACACCGGGGAGCTGTTTTTT. It is translated as CASRENPPGLADTGELFF.

The table lists this clone with a count of one. The chain has TRBV4-1 and TRBJ2-7, with TRBD2 matching over 8 bases. V shed 1 base and J 7 bases; nucleotides not matched to a gene: 9. The germline V gene has CDR1 MGHRA and CDR2 YSYEKL. The CDR3 has 15 residues. The CDR3 DNA follows: TGCGCCAGCAGCCAAGTGACTAGCGCCCCCCAGGAGCAGTACTTC. This gives the protein CASSQVTSAPQEQYF.

The chain carries TRBV6-9 and TRBJ2-5; D uncertain. The germline CDR1 and CDR2 sequences are MNHGY and SVAAGI. V lost 0 bases to trimming and J lost 1 base, with 9 bases between them. The CDR3 is made up of 15 amino acids. The chain's CDR3 is CASSYSPAAQETQYF. The CDR3 DNA reads TGTGCCAGCAGTTATTCTCCGGCGGCCCAAGAGACCCAGTACTTC.

J is TRBJ2-2 and V is TRBV30; 9 bases are shared with TRBD1. Germline V lookup: CDR1 GTSNPN, CDR2 SVGIG (reference sequence). V was pared by 2 bases and J by 8 bases, with 6 bases of the junction left unmatched. The length of the CDR3 is 14 residues. The CDR3 coding sequence is TGTGCCTGGAGTCGAGACAGGGGGAAAGGGGAGCTGTTTTTT. The encoded protein is CAWSRDRGKGELFF.

This clone was picked up a small number of times. V usage is TRBV6-5 and J usage is TRBJ2-3, with a possible D match to TRBD2 (6 bases). V was shortened by 5 bases and J by 1 base, with 13 bases between the two germline ends. Germline V gene sequence: CDR1 MNHEY, CDR2 SVGAGI. The CDR3 sequence is 15 residues long. The CDR3 sequence: CASSRGTVGTDTQYF. CDR3 DNA sequence: TGTGCCAGCAGTCGGGGGACTGTTGGCACAGATACGCAGTATTTT.

This clone was seen a single time. The DNA of the CDR3 is TGTGCCAGCAGCCGAGGATTTGTGGGGACAAGCACAGATACGCAGTATTTT. Translation gives CASSRGFVGTSTDTQYF. This chain uses TRBV7-8 with TRBJ2-3, with D maybe TRBD1 (6 bases). This CDR3 is built from 17 residues. From germline, CDR1 is SGHVS and CDR2 FQNEAQ. Between the trimmed V and J ends, which lost 5 bases and 0 bases, there was a span of 18 bases.